This T cell receptor beta chain was retrieved from a study of T cell responses to AZD1222 COVID-19 vaccine. Study-wide points: Only a handful of individuals given AZD1222 were seropositive at baseline. Donors, mostly white British, included more females; clonal diversity was possibly underestimated. Repertoire collection took place solely once the T cell response had peaked.

The method was immunoSEQ multiplex PCR; TCRdb's version includes in-frame clones alone and lacks a portion of them. The sample yields around 160,000 clones, about 90% seen once. J was trimmed by 3 bases and V by 0 bases; bases with no gene match: 9. This CDR3 has 17 residues. CDR1 is MNHEY, CDR2 SMNVEV, per germline (reference sequence). On this clone itself: Its antigen is still unknown.

This rearrangement joins TRBV27 to TRBJ2-7; 9 bases match TRBD1. The sequence came from an adult in good health. Specimen: peripheral blood, collected on day 0 of AZD1222 vaccination. The DNA for the CDR3 is TGTGCCAGCAGTTTATCGATTGGGAACAGGGGGCACTACGAGCAGTACTTC. It translates to CASSLSIGNRGHYEQYF.